These 26 T cell receptor beta chains share one sample of origin, sequenced in a study of post-analysis software for immune sequencing data. Unique-molecular-identifier-tagged TCR beta cDNA libraries were used. TCRdb reprocessed the PCR reads with MiXCR, giving one entry per CDR3 protein. The table includes roughly 600,000 distinct CDR3 sequences, roughly two fifths detected once. The study's findings and limits: Relative to controls, patients had several TRBV segments at higher frequency, with TRBV5-6, TRBV5-1 and TRBV20-1 among these.

No antigen has been identified for these receptors. Input material: blood. These TCRs come from a girl under 18 with multiple sclerosis.

This chain links TRBV29-1 with TRBJ1-2, with 8 bases fitting TRBD1. Germline lookup yields CDR1 SQVTM and CDR2 ANQGSEA. J gave up 7 bases and V 6 bases, and 10 bases lay outside the gene matches. The CDR3 is made up of 13 amino acids. This chain's CDR3 is CSVPTDREGGYTF. DNA for the CDR3: TGCAGCGTGCCAACGGACAGGGAGGGTGGCTACACCTTC.

The chain couples TRBV5-1 to TRBJ1-5; D is undetermined. Germline loops: CDR1 SGHRS, CDR2 YFSETQ. Trimming shortened V by 0 bases and J by 5 bases, and 12 bases separated the two germline ends. The CDR3 loop spans 15 amino acids. This chain's CDR3 is CASSLGPAWDQPQHF. CDR3 bases: TGCGCCAGCAGCTTGGGGCCAGCTTGGGATCAGCCCCAGCATTTT. Combining the CDR3 with reference TRBV5-1 and TRBJ1-5 gives the whole variable domain KAGVTQTPRYLIKTRGQQVTLSCSPISGHRSVSWYQQTPGQGLQFLFEYFSETQRNKGNFPGRFSGRQFSNSRSEMNVSTLELGDSALYLCASSLGPAWDQPQHFGDGTRLSIL.

The chain recombines TRBV9 with TRBJ2-1; TRBD1 might be the D (5 bases). V lost 1 base to trimming and J lost 10 bases, with 21 bases between them. The CDR3 is 16 amino acids. Germline assignment: CDR1 SGDLS and CDR2 YYNGEE. The CDR3 region is CASSVRGGGAAREQFF. Written as DNA, the CDR3 is TGTGCCAGCAGCGTACGAGGCGGTGGGGCTGCTCGGGAGCAGTTCTTC.

This clonotype was seen once. J is TRBJ2-1 and V is TRBV6-1, with 8 nucleotides matching TRBD2. This CDR3 spans 16 amino acids. Trimming cost V 10 bases and J 0 bases; bases outside gene matches: 11. Germline V gene data show CDR1 as MNHNS and CDR2 as SASEGT. CDR3 residues: CAIGGVAGSSYNEQFF. For the CDR3, the DNA is TGTGCCATCGGTGGGGTAGCGGGAAGCTCCTACAATGAGCAGTTCTTC.

The chain combines TRBV10-3 with TRBJ1-1, with D hard to call. Germline CDR1 is ENHRY and CDR2 is SYGVKD. The CDR3 sequence is 13 residues long. V was cut by 7 bases and J by 3 bases, with 12 bases left in between. CDR3 in amino acids: CAINAEGDTEAFF. The CDR3 bases are TGTGCCATCAATGCGGAGGGCGACACTGAAGCTTTCTTT.

The chain is built from TRBV20-1 and TRBJ2-7; tentatively, D is TRBD2 (7 bases). The CDR3 length is 16 residues. The germline CDR1 and CDR2 sequences are DFQATT and SNEGSKA (reference sequence). V gave up 5 bases and J gave up 0 bases, with 20 bases separating them. Written as DNA, the CDR3 is TGCAGTGCTTCTCGAGGGGCAGGGGAGGGCTCCTACGAGCAGTACTTC. It codes for CSASRGAGEGSYEQYF.

This clonotype was counted only a few times. This chain connects TRBV10-3 to TRBJ2-7; TRBD2 matches 12 bases. The V gene end was trimmed by 2 bases and the J gene end by 2 bases; junction bases not matched to a gene: 4. CDR3 length: 16 amino acids. Germline V lookup: CDR1 ENHRY, CDR2 SYGVKD. The CDR3 protein is CAISEGLAGLAYEQYF. Written as DNA, the CDR3 is TGTGCCATCAGTGAGGGACTAGCGGGACTTGCCTACGAGCAGTACTTC.

This clonotype occurred a few times. The junction does not match germline at one end; this may be a read error. The chain has TRBV7-9 and TRBJ2-7; unclear D gene. CDR3 length equals 12 residues. Germline CDR1 SEHNR, CDR2 FQNEAQ (reference sequence). CDR3 amino acids: CASGLGSYEQYF. The CDR3 DNA reads TGTGCCAGCGGCTTAGGAAGTTACGAGCAGTACTTC.

This chain joins TRBV15 and TRBJ1-2, with D unclear. The CDR3 extends over 13 amino acids. Trimming removed 5 bases from V and 4 bases from J, with 11 bases in between. CDR1 and CDR2 (germline): LNHNV, YYDKDF (reference sequence). This CDR3 reads CATSARKAYGYTF. The CDR3, as DNA: TGTGCCACCAGCGCCCGTAAAGCCTATGGCTACACCTTC.

CDR3 amino acids: CASGLRGSDEQFF. DNA of the CDR3: TGTGCTAGTGGTTTGAGGGGGTCGGATGAGCAGTTCTTC. The V call is TRBV12-5, the J call TRBJ2-1, with D possibly TRBD1 on 6 matching bases. The germline CDR1 and CDR2 sequences are LGHNT and FRNRAP. This CDR3 comprises 13 residues. The V and J ends lost 2 bases and 8 bases respectively, with 10 bases between them.

This clonotype showed up many times. Relative to the germline gene, one junction end is altered; a read error may explain this. The chain is built from TRBV12-3 or TRBV12-4 and TRBJ2-5; D is unclear. The CDR3 covers 11 residues. CDR3 DNA: TGTGCCAGCAGCTTAGTGGAGACCCAGTACTTC. This gives the protein CASSLVETQYF.

There are a few counts of this clonotype. The CDR3 sequence: CASRRLAGGPTPYEQYF. The CDR3, as DNA: TGTGCCAGCAGACGACTAGCGGGGGGCCCCACCCCCTACGAGCAGTACTTC. The rearrangement links TRBV6-1 to TRBJ2-4; TRBD2 aligns across 13 bases. The J call could be wrong; TRBJ2-7 is a better fit for the DNA end. Germline CDR1 reads MNHNS; CDR2 reads SASEGT. This CDR3 spans 17 amino acids.

The chain is built from TRBV7-2 and TRBJ1-4, with a possible D match to TRBD1 (5 bases). The CDR3 consists of 15 residues. Looked up from germline, CDR1 is SGHTA and CDR2 is FQGNSA. The V gene lost 6 bases and the J gene lost 2 bases, with 13 bases spanning the gap. As DNA, the CDR3 is TGTGCCAGCAGGGGTCAGGGCTTGACTAATGAAAAACTGTTTTTT. It codes for CASRGQGLTNEKLFF.

About this clonotype: This CDR3 is missing its conserved last phenylalanine or tryptophan, likely due to a read error. V gene TRBV12-3 or TRBV12-4 combines with J gene TRBJ2-4; D remains unclear. The DNA end lines up better with TRBJ2-7; the J call may be wrong. This CDR3 spans 12 amino acids. CDR3 protein: CASSWLVYEQYY. The CDR3 DNA reads as TGTGCCAGCAGTTGGTTAGTCTACGAGCAGTACTAC.

The count of this clonotype is one. The chain has TRBV2 and TRBJ2-7, with D maybe TRBD2 (6 bases). The CDR3 loop spans 13 amino acids. V dropped 6 bases and J dropped 3 bases, with 12 bases sitting between them. Per the germline V gene, CDR1 is SNHLY and CDR2 is FYNNEI. For the CDR3, the DNA is TGTGCCAGCAGGGAGGGACCGGGCTACGAGCAGTACTTC. It codes for CASREGPGYEQYF.

V usage is TRBV12-3 or TRBV12-4 and J usage is TRBJ1-2; 7 bases map to TRBD1. Germline trimming cut 3 bases from V and 6 bases from J; bases unmatched to any gene: 13. This CDR3 is built from 16 residues. CDR3 DNA sequence: TGTGCCAGCAGTTTTGCACGGACAGGCGGGAGGGATGGCTACACCTTC. This encodes CASSFARTGGRDGYTF.

This chain links TRBV12-3 or TRBV12-4 with TRBJ2-1; D possibly uses TRBD1 or TRBD2 (6 bases each). There are 13 residues in the CDR3. V lost 5 bases, J lost 6 bases, and 11 bases lay in between. The CDR3, as DNA: TGTGCCAGCAGTGGGGGGCCGGGCAATGAGCAGTTCTTC. It specifies CASSGGPGNEQFF.

The V and J genes are TRBV5-1 and TRBJ2-1; the D is unclear. The ends were cut back, 0 bases at V and 5 bases at J, with 9 bases in the middle. The CDR3 is made up of 14 amino acids. Germline-derived CDR1 and CDR2 are SGHRS and YFSETQ. DNA of the CDR3: TGCGCCAGCAGCTTGGTCAAGGGTGACAATGAGCAGTTCTTC. Its protein product is CASSLVKGDNEQFF.

In its sample, this clonotype was seen a few times. The chain recombines TRBV4-1 with TRBJ2-7, with 9 positions matching TRBD2. CDR1 and CDR2 from the germline V gene are MGHRA and YSYEKL. Trimming cost V 5 bases and J 4 bases; bases outside gene matches: 6. CDR3 size: 14 residues. Here the CDR3 DNA reads TGCGCCAGCAGCGGTGCGGGGGGGTTTTACGAGCAGTACTTC. Its protein is CASSGAGGFYEQYF.

This clonotype was found once. The chain joins TRBV12-3 or TRBV12-4 to TRBJ2-7; 7 bases map to TRBD2. The DNA end favors TRBJ2-5, so the J call may be wrong. The CDR3 extends over 14 amino acids. In DNA, the CDR3 is TGTGCCAGCAGCCACTCAGGGAGGGGAGAGACCCAGTACTTC. Its translation: CASSHSGRGETQYF.

This clonotype was detected only a few times. The chain uses TRBV12-3 or TRBV12-4 and TRBJ2-3; 10 positions agree with TRBD1. The CDR3 is 15 amino acids. The J segment lost 4 bases and the V segment lost 3 bases, leaving 4 bases of the junction unmatched. The CDR3, as DNA: TGTGCCAGCAGTTTGGGACAGGGGAAAGCAGATACGCAGTATTTT. Protein: CASSLGQGKADTQYF.

The rearrangement joins TRBV6-5 to TRBJ2-1, with 12 bases aligning to TRBD2. V lost 8 bases to trimming and J lost 6 bases; unmatched junction nucleotides: 8. Germline V lookup: CDR1 MNHEY, CDR2 SVGAGI. The CDR3 is 15 amino acids. As DNA, the CDR3 is TGTGCCAGCGGTATCGGACTAGCGGGAACCAATGAGCAGTTCTTC. Amino acid sequence: CASGIGLAGTNEQFF.

V gene TRBV7-2 combines with J gene TRBJ1-1; 7 nucleotides line up with TRBD1. Germline V gives CDR1 SGHTA, CDR2 FQGNSA. V was pared by 2 bases and J by 3 bases, with 3 bases of the junction left unmatched. This CDR3 contains 14 residues. For the CDR3, the DNA is TGTGCCAGCAGCTTATGGGGGACAGACACTGAAGCTTTCTTT. This gives the protein CASSLWGTDTEAFF.

The chain links TRBV15 to TRBJ2-5; a weak D match, TRBD2 (6 bases). Germline CDR1 is LNHNV and CDR2 is YYDKDF (reference sequence). The CDR3 spans 14 residues. Trimming pared 1 base from V and 5 bases from J, leaving 11 bases between. The DNA of the CDR3 is TGTGCCACCAGCAGAGTGGCAGGAGGGGAGACCCAGTACTTC. It yields the protein CATSRVAGGETQYF. The whole variable domain, filled in from reference TRBV15 and TRBJ2-5, reads DAMVIQNPRYQVTQFGKPVTLSCSQTLNHNVMYWYQQKSSQAPKLLFHYYDKDFNNEADTPDNFQSRRPNTSFCFLDIRSPGLGDTAMYLCATSRVAGGETQYFGPGTRLLVL.

This clonotype was observed at least ten times. Germline and junction disagree at one end, which may indicate a read error. The chain joins TRBV5-1 to TRBJ2-5; D is unclear. Germline V lookup: CDR1 SGHRS, CDR2 YFSETQ. The CDR3 has 12 amino acids. Here the CDR3 DNA reads TGTGCCAGCAGCTTAGTTGAGGAGACCCAGTACTTC. As protein: CASSLVEETQYF.

The genes are TRBV5-4 and TRBJ2-1, with 12 nucleotides matching TRBD2. This CDR3 has 16 residues. V was clipped by 2 bases and J by 6 bases; unmatched bases: 6. Looked up from germline, CDR1 is SGHNT and CDR2 is YYREEE (reference sequence). Here the CDR3 reads CASSFYETSGGNEQFF. The CDR3, as DNA: TGTGCCAGCAGCTTCTACGAGACTAGCGGGGGCAATGAGCAGTTCTTC.